These 2 T cell receptor beta chains were all obtained from the same sample, sequenced in a study of beta chain features in type 1 diabetes (dated by TCRdb to the late 2010s). Library preparation used the immunoSEQ multiplex PCR assay. The entire isolated RNA was reverse transcribed using the High Capacity cDNA Reverse Transcription Kit, and thus expressed TCRB transcripts were sequenced. TCRdb retrieved this table from immuneACCESS and kept in-frame rearrangements only. Not all clones are present; in checked studies, unresolved V genes account for under half, and no reason is known for the remainder. The sample contains around 200,000 clones, approximately 13% of them found a single time. The ten largest clones take up 0.5% to 0.75% of the sample. What was sequenced was central memory CD4+ T cells from blood. The receptors originated from a woman under 30 in good health.

The chain recombines TRBV9 with TRBJ1-5; no reliable D call. Between the trimmed V and J ends, which lost 4 bases and 1 base, there was a span of 15 bases. From germline, CDR1 is SGDLS and CDR2 YYNGEE. This CDR3 spans 16 amino acids. The CDR3 is CASSSWPTGSNQPQHF. CDR3 in DNA: TGTGCCAGCAGCAGCTGGCCGACGGGGAGCAATCAGCCCCAGCATTTT. The full variable domain, its missing parts supplied by reference TRBV9 and TRBJ1-5, is DSGVTQTPKHLITATGQRVTLRCSPRSGDLSVYWYQQSLDQGLQFLIQYYNGEERAKGNILERFSAQQFPDLHSELNLSSLELGDSALYFCASSSWPTGSNQPQHFGDGTRLSIL.

This clone occurred a few times. The chain combines TRBV30 with TRBJ1-1; TRBD1 is a possible D gene (5 bases). V shed 6 bases and J shed 0 bases, with 14 bases lying between them. CDR3 length equals 14 residues. Germline CDR1 GTSNPN, CDR2 SVGIG (reference sequence). In nucleotides, the CDR3 is TGTGCCTGCGACAGTCAACTGATGAACACTGAAGCTTTCTTT. This gives the protein CACDSQLMNTEAFF.